This passage covers 25 T cell receptor beta chains from one sample sequenced in a study of cytomegalovirus exposure and HLA in healthy donors. The PCR used 60 Vbeta and 13 Jbeta primers. TCRdb's table, derived via immunoSEQ multiplex PCR, lists solely in-frame clones and lacks some. The table has tens of thousands of clones, about 76% seen once. The sample consisted of PBMCs. The receptors stem from a female donor in good health and CMV-seronegative.

The chain combines TRBV13 with TRBJ1-2, with D possibly being TRBD1 (6 bases). Trimming removed 6 bases from V and 2 bases from J, with 19 bases in between. The V gene's germline CDR1 is PRHDT and CDR2 FYEKMQ (reference sequence). CDR3 length: 16 residues. In DNA form, the CDR3 reads TGTGCCAGCAGGGAGGTGGGGGGGCACCGAAACTATGGCTACACCTTC. Encoded protein: CASREVGGHRNYGYTF. Looking up the rest from reference TRBV13 and TRBJ1-2 gives the full variable domain: AAGVIQSPRHLIKEKRETATLKCYPIPRHDTVYWYQQGPGQDPQFLISFYEKMQSDKGSIPDRFSAQQFSDYHSELNMSSLELGDSALYFCASREVGGHRNYGYTFGSGTRLTVV.

V usage is TRBV11-2 and J usage is TRBJ2-1, with D uncertain. Per the germline V gene, CDR1 is SGHAT and CDR2 is FQNNGV. This CDR3 has 15 residues. Trimming shortened V by 3 bases and J by 8 bases, and 17 bases separated the two germline ends. The CDR3, as DNA: TGTGCCAGCAGCTTTATGTACGGTTCGCAGGATGAGCAGTTCTTC. Encoded protein: CASSFMYGSQDEQFF.

This clone was seen a handful of times. The chain links TRBV5-4 to TRBJ1-2, with D unclear. The CDR3 runs 14 residues. V lost 0 bases to trimming and J lost 1 base, with 7 bases between them. Germline loops: CDR1 SGHNT, CDR2 YYREEE (reference sequence). This CDR3 reads CASSLGAFNYGYTF. CDR3 coding DNA: TGTGCCAGCAGCTTGGGAGCCTTTAACTATGGCTACACCTTC.

V gene TRBV28 combines with J gene TRBJ1-4, with TRBD1 as a possible D gene (5 bases). The CDR3 has 15 amino acids. Trimming pared 1 base from V and 4 bases from J, leaving 10 bases between. Germline CDR1 MDHEN, CDR2 SYDVKM. CDR3: CASSLSDSNNEKLFF. The CDR3 nucleotides are TGTGCCAGCAGTTTATCCGACAGCAATAATGAAAAACTGTTTTTT. The variable domain in full, with the rest retrieved from reference TRBV28 and TRBJ1-4, is DVKVTQSSRYLVKRTGEKVFLECVQDMDHENMFWYRQDPGLGLRLIYFSYDVKMKEKGDIPEGYSVSREKKERFSLILESASTNQTSMYLCASSLSDSNNEKLFFGSGTQLSVL.

The DNA of the CDR3 is TGTGCCAGCTCGAGAGACAGGGCTAACTACGAGCAGTACTTC. Translated, it gives CASSRDRANYEQYF. The V gene is TRBV18, the J gene TRBJ2-7; 7 bases are shared with TRBD1. Germline CDR1 is KGHSH and CDR2 is LQKENI. CDR3 length: 14 residues. Trimming took 6 bases from V and 3 from J; bases not matched to a gene: 8.

On this clone itself: The sample carries other DNA sequences with the same CDR3. The chain carries TRBV11-2 and TRBJ2-1; possibly TRBD2 for D (5 bases). This CDR3 is built from 13 residues. The germline V gene encodes CDR1 SGHAT and CDR2 FQNNGV. This CDR3 reads CAAGSRGNNEQFF. The CDR3 nucleotides are TGTGCTGCCGGTTCTCGGGGTAACAATGAGCAGTTCTTC.

In its sample, this clone was seen a few times. The V gene is TRBV5-1, the J gene TRBJ1-1, with D uncertain. The CDR3 sequence is 14 residues long. Between the trimmed V and J ends, which lost 4 bases and 5 bases, there was a span of 15 bases. Looked up from germline, CDR1 is SGHRS and CDR2 is YFSETQ. The CDR3 loop reads CASSQLGEGTEAFF. The CDR3 DNA reads TGCGCCAGCAGCCAACTAGGTGAAGGAACTGAAGCTTTCTTT.

The chain combines TRBV7-9 with TRBJ1-4; 10 nucleotides line up with TRBD1. The CDR3 runs to 14 residues. Trimming cost V 4 bases and J 8 bases; bases outside gene matches: 4. Germline CDR1 is SEHNR and CDR2 is FQNEAQ (reference sequence). The CDR3 protein is CASSWDRGGEKLFF. CDR3 DNA: TGTGCCAGCAGCTGGGACAGGGGAGGAGAAAAACTGTTTTTT.

The gene calls are TRBV29-1 and TRBJ2-5; possibly TRBD1 for D (6 bases). Germline V gene lookup returns CDR1 SQVTM and CDR2 ANQGSEA. This CDR3 has 12 amino acids. V lost 7 bases and J lost 3, with 12 bases in between. The CDR3 loop is CSAFAGEETQYF. As DNA, the CDR3 is TGCAGCGCCTTCGCAGGGGAAGAGACCCAGTACTTC.

The V and J genes are TRBV27 and TRBJ1-2; D gene unclear. Germline CDR1 and CDR2: MNHEY and SMNVEV (reference sequence). This CDR3 spans 14 amino acids. Trimming shortened V by 7 bases and J by 3 bases, and 15 bases separated the two germline ends. The CDR3 sequence: CASTSSGLHYGYTF. CDR3 coding DNA: TGTGCCAGCACCAGTAGCGGCCTCCACTATGGCTACACCTTC.

V and J are TRBV27 and TRBJ2-2, with 11 nucleotides matching TRBD2. V dropped 9 bases and J dropped 0; count of bases not matched to a gene: 6. The V gene's germline CDR1 is MNHEY and CDR2 SMNVEV (reference sequence). This CDR3 has 16 amino acids. The CDR3, as DNA: TGTGCCAGTAGTCTAGCGGGGGGTGCGAACACCGGGGAGCTGTTTTTT. Protein product: CASSLAGGANTGELFF.

The chain combines TRBV7-7 with TRBJ2-2, with 10 nucleotides matching TRBD2. Losses at the gene ends were 4 bases for V and 5 bases for J; bases not matched to a gene: 4. The V gene's germline CDR1 is SSHAT and CDR2 FNYEAQ (reference sequence). This CDR3 spans 15 amino acids. CDR3 region: CASSWGTSETGELFF. The CDR3 DNA follows: TGTGCCAGCAGCTGGGGGACTAGCGAGACCGGGGAGCTGTTTTTT.

J is TRBJ1-2 and V is TRBV30; no definite D call. The CDR3 contains 12 residues. CDR1 is GTSNPN, CDR2 SVGIG, per germline (reference sequence). V was clipped by 2 bases and J by 4 bases, with 8 bases between them. The CDR3 region has the DNA TGTGCCTGGAGTACTAGGGTCTATGGCTACACCTTC. It codes for CAWSTRVYGYTF.

V and J are TRBV5-1 and TRBJ2-7; 10 bases are shared with TRBD2. The CDR3 is 13 amino acids. With 4 bases clipped from V and 3 bases from J, the junction kept 1 base outside the gene matches. The V gene's germline CDR1 is SGHRS and CDR2 YFSETQ. CDR3 protein: CASSPSGGYEQYF. DNA of the CDR3: TGCGCCAGCAGCCCTAGCGGGGGCTACGAGCAGTACTTC.

The V call is TRBV19, the J call TRBJ1-5; 11 bases align to TRBD1. V was pared by 3 bases and J by 7 bases, with 8 bases of the junction left unmatched. Germline V CDR1 and CDR2: LNHDA, SQIVND (reference sequence). CDR3 length equals 16 residues. CDR3 coding DNA: TGTGCCAGTAGTATTCCGGGACAGGGGGGTGGGCAGCCCCAGCATTTT. Its translation is CASSIPGQGGGQPQHF.

CDR3 DNA sequence: TGTGCCAGCAGCCCGACCCGGGGGGCTTATGCCAAAAACATTCAGTACTTC. Translated: CASSPTRGAYAKNIQYF. The V gene is TRBV7-6, the J gene TRBJ2-4, with D perhaps TRBD2 (7 bases). Deletions cut 5 bases from V and 1 base from J, with 18 bases between. CDR1 and CDR2 (germline): SGHVS, FNYEAQ. The CDR3 runs to 17 residues.

This clone was counted a few times. The V gene is TRBV6-5, the J gene TRBJ1-6; 8 nucleotides match TRBD1. This CDR3 has 13 residues. CDR1 MNHEY and CDR2 SVGAGI come from the germline V gene. Trimming at V came to 6 bases and at J to 7 bases, leaving 2 bases not matched to a gene. The CDR3 is CASRAGGNSPLHF. The CDR3 nucleotides are TGTGCCAGCAGAGCAGGGGGCAATTCACCCCTCCACTTT.

The chain joins TRBV7-9 to TRBJ1-3; no reliable D call. Germline V gene data show CDR1 as SEHNR and CDR2 as FQNEAQ (reference sequence). The CDR3 loop spans 16 amino acids. V dropped 2 bases and J dropped 2 bases, with 13 bases sitting between them. The CDR3 loop is CASSLWREATGNTIYF. The CDR3 DNA sequence: TGTGCCAGCAGCTTATGGCGGGAGGCAACTGGAAACACCATATATTTT.

This chain uses TRBV28 with TRBJ2-1, with 9 bases aligning to TRBD2. The CDR3 covers 14 residues. Trimming cost V 6 bases and J 5 bases; bases outside gene matches: 5. CDR1 is MDHEN, CDR2 SYDVKM, per germline. The CDR3 DNA follows: TGTGCCAGCAGCCGCACTAGCGGGCACAATGAGCAGTTCTTC. Amino acids: CASSRTSGHNEQFF.

This chain uses TRBV21-1 with TRBJ1-5; TRBD1 is the table's D call and was not checked against the DNA. TRBV21-1 is classified as a pseudogene. CDR3 length: 13 amino acids. CDR3 sequence (DNA): TGTGCCAGCAGCAAACAATCCAATCAGCCCCAGCATTTT. Translated: CASSKQSNQPQHF.

The V gene is TRBV6-7, the J gene TRBJ2-5; 9 bases align to TRBD1. The J call is in doubt because the DNA end fits TRBJ2-7 better. TRBV6-7 is identified as an open reading frame with a role that is uncertain. CDR3 length: 16 amino acids. The CDR3 reads CASRQHPRTGAYEQYF. CDR3 bases: TGTGCCAGCAGGCAACACCCCAGGACAGGGGCCTACGAGCAGTACTTC.

The chain recombines TRBV6-6 with TRBJ1-2, with 8 bases lining up with TRBD1. V dropped 6 bases and J dropped 8; count of bases not matched to a gene: 11. The length of the CDR3 is 14 residues. Germline assignment: CDR1 MNHNY and CDR2 SVGAGI (reference sequence). CDR3 loop: CASRTDRGSGGYTF. CDR3 DNA sequence: TGTGCCAGCAGGACAGACAGGGGAAGTGGCGGCTACACCTTC.

The chain has TRBV21-1 and TRBJ2-7; TRBD2 is taken as the D call from the table, unchecked against the DNA. TRBV21-1 is recorded as a pseudogene. CDR3 size: 13 residues. Here the CDR3 DNA reads TGTGCCAGCCGACGACCGGGAGCCTACGAGCAGTACTTC. It specifies CASRRPGAYEQYF.

The CDR3 bases are TGTGCCAGCAGGGACAGGGATTCAGCTTTCTTT. Protein product: CASRDRDSAFF. V and J are TRBV6-5 and TRBJ1-1, with TRBD1 matching 8 bases. The CDR3 has 11 residues. The ends lost 6 bases at V and 10 bases at J; junction bases unmatched: 4. Germline loops: CDR1 MNHEY, CDR2 SVGAGI.

The chain carries TRBV6-1 and TRBJ1-5; D remains ambiguous. The CDR3 runs 14 residues. CDR1 and CDR2 from the germline V gene are MNHNS and SASEGT. Deletions cut 1 base from V and 4 bases from J, with 8 bases between. CDR3 coding DNA: TGTGCCAGCAGTGAAGGCTCAGGAAATCAGCCCCAGCATTTT. Protein product: CASSEGSGNQPQHF.